This T cell receptor (beta chain) emerged from a study of graft-versus-host responses after intestinal transplantation. This clone was recorded a few times. Its antigen is unidentified. Clones were read by immunoSEQ multiplex PCR, and TCRdb kept only the in-frame ones, dropping some. The sample consists of 9,500 to 10,000 clones, roughly three quarters of them appearing once. Graft tissue was processed to release intraepithelial and lamina propria lymphocytes. With V trimmed by 6 bases and J by 4 bases, 7 bases remained unmatched. CDR3 length: 15 amino acids. Germline V gives CDR1 MDHEN, CDR2 SYDVKM. Study findings and constraints: Within allografts, high graft-versus-host to host-versus-graft clonal ratios were seen among patients with graft-donor T cell macrochimerism.

Here the sequenced sample was ileum tissue, taken roughly 450 days after intestinal transplantation. The clonotype comes from a human patient who received an intestinal transplant, so some T cells may come from the graft donor. The chain uses TRBV28 and TRBJ1-2, with TRBD1 identical over 11 bases. The CDR3 reads CASRPGQGASYGYTF. For the CDR3, the DNA is TGTGCCAGCAGGCCAGGACAGGGGGCCAGCTATGGCTACACCTTC.